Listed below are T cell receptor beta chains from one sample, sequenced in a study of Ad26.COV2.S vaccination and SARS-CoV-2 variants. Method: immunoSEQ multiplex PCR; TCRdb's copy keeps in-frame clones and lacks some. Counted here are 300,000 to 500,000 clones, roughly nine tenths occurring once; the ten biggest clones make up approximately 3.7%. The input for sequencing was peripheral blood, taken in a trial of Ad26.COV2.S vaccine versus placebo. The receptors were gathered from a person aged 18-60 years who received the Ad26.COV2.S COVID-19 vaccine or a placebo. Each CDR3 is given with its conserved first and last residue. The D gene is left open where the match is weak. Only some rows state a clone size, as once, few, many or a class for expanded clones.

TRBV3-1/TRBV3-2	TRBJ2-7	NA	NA	CASTLGGVYEQYF	TGTGCCAGCACCCTGGGCGGGGTCTACGAGCAGTACTTC
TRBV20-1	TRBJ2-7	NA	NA	CSAPKGYEQYF	TGCAGTGCTCCCAAGGGTTACGAGCAGTACTTC
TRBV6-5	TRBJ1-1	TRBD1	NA	CASSPHRQGNTEAFF	TGTGCCAGCAGTCCCCATCGACAGGGAAACACTGAAGCTTTCTTT
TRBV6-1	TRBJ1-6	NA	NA	CASSQDPFSPLHF	TGTGCCAGCAGCCAGGACCCCTTCTCACCCCTCCACTTT
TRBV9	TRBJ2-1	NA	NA	CASSPREPVNNEQFF	TGTGCCAGCAGCCCCCGGGAGCCGGTAAACAATGAGCAGTTCTTC
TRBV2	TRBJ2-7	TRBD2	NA	CASGAGGNFEQYF	TGTGCCAGCGGAGCGGGGGGGAACTTCGAGCAGTACTTC
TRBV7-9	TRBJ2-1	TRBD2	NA	CASSFYKSWERGGEFEQFF	TGTGCCAGCAGCTTTTACAAGTCATGGGAGCGGGGGGGCGAGTTTGAGCAGTTCTTC
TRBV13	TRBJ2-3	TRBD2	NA	CASSLVGDYPTDTQYF	TGTGCCAGCAGCTTAGTTGGGGACTACCCCACAGATACGCAGTATTTT
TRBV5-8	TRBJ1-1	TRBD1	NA	CASRRQGRTEAFF	TGTGCCAGCAGGCGACAGGGACGCACTGAAGCTTTCTTT
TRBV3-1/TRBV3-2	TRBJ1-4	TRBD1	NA	CASSLGTATNEKLFF	TGTGCCAGCAGCCTAGGGACAGCAACTAATGAAAAACTGTTTTTT
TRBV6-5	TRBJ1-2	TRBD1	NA	CASSYSTGGSYGYTF	TGTGCCAGCAGTTACTCGACAGGGGGTAGCTATGGCTACACCTTC
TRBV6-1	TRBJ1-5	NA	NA	CASSEALGLGGEGNQPQHF	TGTGCCAGCAGTGAAGCGTTGGGACTAGGGGGGGAAGGCAATCAGCCCCAGCATTTT
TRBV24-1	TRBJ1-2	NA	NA	CATSDFSVSGGYTF	TGTGCCACCAGTGATTTTTCCGTTTCTGGGGGCTACACCTTC
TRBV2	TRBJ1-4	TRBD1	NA	CASSEYTGGNEKLFF	TGTGCCAGCAGTGAATATACAGGGGGAAATGAAAAACTGTTTTTT
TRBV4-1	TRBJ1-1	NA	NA	CASSGGFTEAFF	TGCGCCAGCAGCGGAGGGTTCACTGAAGCTTTCTTT
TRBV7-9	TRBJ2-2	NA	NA	CASDRIGELFF	TGTGCCAGCGACAGGATCGGGGAGCTGTTTTTT
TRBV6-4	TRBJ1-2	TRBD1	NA	CASNPGQGASGYTF	TGTGCCAGCAACCCGGGACAGGGGGCATCTGGCTACACCTTC
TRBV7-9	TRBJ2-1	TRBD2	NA	CASSLSSGGANEQFF	TGTGCCAGCAGCTTATCTAGCGGGGGGGCAAATGAGCAGTTCTTC
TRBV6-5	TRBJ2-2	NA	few	CASSYARLNTGELFF	TGTGCCAGCAGTTACGCCCGTTTGAACACCGGGGAGCTGTTTTTT
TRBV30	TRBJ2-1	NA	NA	CAWSLRGTSSYNEQFF	TGTGCCTGGAGTTTACGGGGAACCTCCTCCTACAATGAGCAGTTCTTC
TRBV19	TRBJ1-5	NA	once	CASGARVGNQPQHF	TGTGCCAGTGGGGCGAGGGTCGGGAATCAGCCCCAGCATTTT
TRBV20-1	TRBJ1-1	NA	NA	CSAQKEEAFF	TGCAGTGCCCAAAAGGAGGAAGCTTTCTTT
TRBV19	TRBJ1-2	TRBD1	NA	CASSMQDQGARDRDYTF	TGTGCCAGTAGTATGCAAGACCAGGGGGCGCGGGATCGAGACTACACCTTC
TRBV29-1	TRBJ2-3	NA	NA	CSVGMVGLHYTDTQYF	TGCAGCGTTGGAATGGTGGGACTCCACTACACAGATACGCAGTATTTT
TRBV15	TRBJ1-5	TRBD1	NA	CATSSLRGSNQPQHF	TGTGCCACCAGCAGCCTCAGGGGGAGCAATCAGCCCCAGCATTTT
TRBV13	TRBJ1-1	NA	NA	CASSSATTNTEAFF	TGTGCCAGCAGCTCGGCTACAACAAACACTGAAGCTTTCTTT
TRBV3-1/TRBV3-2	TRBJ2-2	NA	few	CASSPRPDTGELFF	TGTGCCAGCAGCCCTAGACCCGACACCGGGGAGCTGTTTTTT
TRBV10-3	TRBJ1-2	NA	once	CAISESMGGYTF	TGTGCCATCAGTGAGTCGATGGGGGGCTACACCTTC
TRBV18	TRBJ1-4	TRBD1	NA	CASSRGQGLGEKLFF	TGTGCCAGCTCACGGGGACAGGGGCTCGGGGAAAAACTGTTTTTT
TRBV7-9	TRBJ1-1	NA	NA	CASSLDRALRGTEAFF	TGTGCCAGCAGCTTAGACAGGGCCCTTCGGGGGACTGAAGCTTTCTTT
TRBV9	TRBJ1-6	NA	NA	CASSVVGTESPLHF	TGTGCCAGCAGCGTAGTGGGTACGGAATCACCCCTCCACTTT
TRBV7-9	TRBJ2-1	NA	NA	CASSPPGTYYNEQFF	TGTGCCAGCAGCCCACCCGGGACATATTACAATGAGCAGTTCTTC
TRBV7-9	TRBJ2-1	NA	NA	CASSFAVSYNEQFF	TGTGCCAGCAGCTTTGCGGTATCCTACAATGAGCAGTTCTTC
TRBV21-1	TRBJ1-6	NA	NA	CASSKAQDRESSYNSPLHF	TGTGCCAGCAGCAAAGCGCAAGACAGGGAAAGCTCCTATAATTCACCCCTCCACTTT
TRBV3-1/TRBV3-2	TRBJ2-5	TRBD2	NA	CASRLAEETQYF	TGTGCCAGCAGGCTAGCGGAAGAGACCCAGTACTTC
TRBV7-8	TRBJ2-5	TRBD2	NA	CASSFYPGLASQETQYF	TGTGCCAGCAGCTTCTATCCGGGACTAGCTAGCCAAGAGACCCAGTACTTC
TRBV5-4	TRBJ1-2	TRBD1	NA	CASSLTGGVGGYTF	TGTGCCAGCAGCTTGACAGGGGGCGTCGGTGGCTACACCTTC
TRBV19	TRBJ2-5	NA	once	CASSMSTEETQYF	TGTGCCAGTAGTATGTCGACAGAAGAGACCCAGTACTTC
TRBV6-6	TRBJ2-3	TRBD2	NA	CASSPGLATDTQYF	TGTGCCAGCAGTCCGGGACTAGCTACAGATACGCAGTATTTT
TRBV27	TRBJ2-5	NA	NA	CASSFARSQETQYF	TGTGCCAGCAGTTTTGCCAGGAGCCAAGAGACCCAGTACTTC
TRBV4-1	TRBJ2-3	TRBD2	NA	CASSQDRTSGGTSTDTQYF	TGCGCCAGCAGCCAAGATCGAACTAGCGGGGGGACTAGCACAGATACGCAGTATTTT
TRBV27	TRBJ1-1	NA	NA	CASSFSRDYTEAFF	TGTGCCAGCAGTTTTAGCAGGGACTACACTGAAGCTTTCTTT